A single sample gave rise to the 30 T cell receptor beta chains below, sequenced in a study of OX40 agonist ivuxolimab in advanced cancers. Using immunoSEQ multiplex PCR, the repertoire was profiled, and TCRdb retains in-frame clones only, with some absent. The sample shows about 79,000 clones, roughly 80% of them seen only once. This material consisted of CD4+ or CD8+ T cells sorted from blood, taken in a trial of the OX40 agonist ivuxolimab. Receptors were obtained from an adult with an advanced solid tumor such as melanoma, head and neck, liver or kidney cancer.

This clone has more than one count but fewer than ten. The chain is built from TRBV2 and TRBJ1-5; possible D gene TRBD1, 5 bases. The ends were cut back, 6 bases at V and 4 bases at J, with 13 bases in the middle. CDR1 is SNHLY and CDR2 is FYNNEI in the germline V gene. The CDR3 length is 14 residues. The CDR3 protein is CASRALQGNQPQHF. CDR3 coding DNA: TGTGCCAGCAGGGCCCTGCAGGGTAATCAGCCCCAGCATTTT.

The rearrangement uses TRBV14 and TRBJ1-3; TRBD1 matches at 9 bases. The junction had 2 bases not matched to a gene; V was cut back by 6 bases and J by 2 bases. Germline V CDR1 and CDR2: SGHDN, FVKESK. This CDR3 region has 14 residues. CDR3 sequence: CASRTGGTGNTIYF. The CDR3 DNA follows: TGTGCCAGCAGGACAGGGGGAACTGGAAACACCATATATTTT.

The chain carries TRBV4-3 and TRBJ2-2; D might be TRBD1 (5 bases). The germline V gene encodes CDR1 LGHNA and CDR2 YSLEER. The CDR3 covers 18 residues. V lost 0 bases and J lost 5, with 19 bases in between. In DNA, the CDR3 is TGCGCCAGCAGCCAAGATATGTATAAGGGGCCGCGGACCGGGGAGCTGTTTTTT. It encodes CASSQDMYKGPRTGELFF.

This clone was counted between two and nine times. The rearrangement uses TRBV6-5 and TRBJ2-7, with TRBD1 matching 8 bases. The CDR3 has 15 residues. The V gene's germline CDR1 is MNHEY and CDR2 SVGAGI. Trimming took 6 bases from V and 2 from J; bases not matched to a gene: 9. CDR3 bases: TGTGCCAGCAGGCCTACCGGGACAGGCCCCTACGAGCAGTACTTC. As protein: CASRPTGTGPYEQYF.

The chain uses TRBV4-1 and TRBJ2-7, with 13 bases fitting TRBD2. With 0 bases clipped from V and 5 bases from J, the junction kept 1 base outside the gene matches. There are 15 residues in the CDR3. Germline CDR1 is MGHRA and CDR2 is YSYEKL. CDR3: CASSQDGTSGDEQYF. The CDR3 DNA follows: TGCGCCAGCAGCCAAGATGGGACTAGCGGGGACGAGCAGTACTTC.

This clone was picked up one time. V and J are TRBV6-1 and TRBJ1-3; D is unresolved. The CDR3 is 15 residues long. Germline assignment: CDR1 MNHNS and CDR2 SASEGT. Trimming removed 4 bases from V and 0 bases from J, with 10 bases in between. CDR3 amino acids: CASSVVGYSGNTIYF. The CDR3 DNA is TGTGCCAGCAGTGTAGTGGGTTACTCTGGAAACACCATATATTTT.

The chain has TRBV6-1 and TRBJ2-1, with a possible D match to TRBD1 (7 bases). Trimming left V 6 bases short and J 7 bases short, with 19 bases between. The CDR3 runs 15 residues. Germline lookup yields CDR1 MNHNS and CDR2 SASEGT. CDR3 residues: CASSPFQGGNNEQFF. CDR3 sequence (DNA): TGTGCCAGCAGCCCCTTCCAGGGGGGAAATAATGAGCAGTTCTTC.

This clone was detected ten times or more. The chain combines TRBV10-1 with TRBJ2-3, with a possible D match to TRBD2 (6 bases). The CDR3 loop spans 17 amino acids. Germline CDR1 WNHNN, CDR2 SYGVQD (reference sequence). Trimming removed 0 bases at V and 6 bases at J, with 19 bases between. CDR3 in DNA: TGCGCCAGCAGTGAGTCCGGGGCAGGGAGGATTGGGGATACGCAGTATTTT. Residues: CASSESGAGRIGDTQYF.

This clone was observed a handful of times. The chain recombines TRBV25-1 with TRBJ1-5; no definite D call. The CDR3 totals 14 residues. Per the germline V gene, CDR1 is MGHDK and CDR2 is SYGVNS. With 2 bases removed from V and 5 bases from J, the gap between germline ends came to 10 bases. The CDR3 region is CASSEVNGDQPQHF. The CDR3 DNA reads as TGTGCCAGCAGTGAAGTTAATGGGGATCAGCCCCAGCATTTT. Supplemented by reference TRBV25-1 and TRBJ1-5, the full variable domain reads EADIYQTPRYLVIGTGKKITLECSQTMGHDKMYWYQQDPGMELHLIHYSYGVNSTEKGDLSSESTVSRIRTEHFPLTLESARPSHTSQYLCASSEVNGDQPQHFGDGTRLSIL.

This clone has only a few counts. The rearrangement uses TRBV6-1 and TRBJ1-5; D is ambiguous. The CDR3 is made up of 12 amino acids. Per germline, CDR1 MNHNS and CDR2 SASEGT. Trimming cost V 2 bases and J 5 bases, with 4 bases left between them. CDR3 bases: TGTGCCAGCAGTGAACATGATCAGCCCCAGCATTTT. It is translated as CASSEHDQPQHF.

The chain joins TRBV7-9 to TRBJ1-2; D is unresolved. Trimming stripped 5 bases from V and 4 bases from J, with 17 bases between. The CDR3 sequence is 15 residues long. Germline V gene sequence: CDR1 SEHNR, CDR2 FQNEAQ (reference sequence). CDR3 sequence reads: CASSPEGAPGYGYTF. The CDR3 DNA sequence: TGTGCCAGCAGCCCAGAAGGAGCTCCGGGCTATGGCTACACCTTC.

J is TRBJ2-1 and V is TRBV10-3; D is possibly TRBD1 (5 bases). This CDR3 spans 11 amino acids. V was trimmed by 10 bases and J by 8 bases, leaving 12 bases between them. Per the germline V gene, CDR1 is ENHRY and CDR2 is SYGVKD. In nucleotides, the CDR3 is TGTGCCACCGGGTTAGGGGATGAGCAGTTCTTC. Its translation is CATGLGDEQFF.

This clone was seen a few times. The V call is TRBV19, the J call TRBJ1-1; the D is unclear. V dropped 3 bases and J dropped 1 base, with 9 bases sitting between them. The length of the CDR3 is 14 residues. Germline values: CDR1 LNHDA, CDR2 SQIVND (reference sequence). In nucleotides, the CDR3 is TGTGCCAGTAGTATGCAGGCCCGGAACACTGAAGCTTTCTTT. Translation: CASSMQARNTEAFF.

V usage is TRBV11-2 and J usage is TRBJ2-7; D is perhaps TRBD2 (5 bases). This CDR3 has 15 amino acids. In germline, CDR1 is SGHAT, CDR2 FQNNGV. V shed 5 bases and J shed 4 bases, with 18 bases lying between them. The CDR3 nucleotides read TGTGCCAGCAGCCAAGCTCGGGGATCTGCTTACGAGCAGTACTTC. Protein sequence: CASSQARGSAYEQYF.

The chain carries TRBV6-6 and TRBJ2-1, with D perhaps TRBD2 (7 bases). Per the germline V gene, CDR1 is MNHNY and CDR2 is SVGAGI (reference sequence). The CDR3 has 15 residues. The V end was cut by 5 bases, the J end by 9 bases, with 20 bases between. CDR3 bases: TGTGCCAGCAGTAGGGGGGGGGCGTTGGGTGGTGAGCAGTTCTTC. It specifies CASSRGGALGGEQFF.

This chain joins TRBV19 and TRBJ1-1; D possibly corresponds to TRBD1 (6 bases). Trimming removed 6 bases at V and 3 bases at J, with 11 bases between. The CDR3 runs to 13 residues. Germline loops: CDR1 LNHDA, CDR2 SQIVND (reference sequence). The DNA for the CDR3 is TGTGCCAGTAGGACGGACAGTTACACTGAAGCTTTCTTT. Residues: CASRTDSYTEAFF. Full variable domain (remainder filled in from reference TRBV19 and TRBJ1-1): DGGITQSPKYLFRKEGQNVTLSCEQNLNHDAMYWYRQDPGQGLRLIYYSQIVNDFQKGDIAEGYSVSREKKESFPLTVTSAQKNPTAFYLCASRTDSYTEAFFGQGTRLTVV.

The chain has TRBV9 and TRBJ2-6; D unclear. The germline V and J ends were trimmed by 6 bases and 0 bases, with 10 bases remaining between them. CDR1 SGDLS and CDR2 YYNGEE come from the germline V gene. The CDR3 covers 15 residues. CDR3 protein: CASKGSSSGANVLTF. The CDR3 DNA follows: TGTGCCAGCAAGGGTTCGAGCTCTGGGGCCAACGTCCTGACTTTC.

This chain joins TRBV25-1 and TRBJ1-1; no definite D call. Trimming removed 3 bases at V and 7 bases at J, with 15 bases between. The CDR3 contains 14 residues. Germline CDR1 reads MGHDK; CDR2 reads SYGVNS. The CDR3 nucleotides read TGTGCCAGCAGTGATGACCGACCAGGTCTTGAAGCTTTCTTT. Protein: CASSDDRPGLEAFF.

This clone was observed a single time. The gene calls are TRBV2 and TRBJ2-1, with unresolved D. The CDR3 runs 11 residues. V was trimmed by 7 bases and J by 3 bases, leaving 4 bases between them. Germline CDR1 reads SNHLY; CDR2 reads FYNNEI. The CDR3 nucleotides are TGTGCCAGCAAAATCTACAATGAGCAGTTCTTC. Translation gives CASKIYNEQFF.

J is TRBJ1-1 and V is TRBV6-6, with a tentative D call TRBD1 (5 bases). V shed 8 bases and J shed 5 bases, with 21 bases lying between them. CDR1 and CDR2 (germline): MNHNY, SVGAGI (reference sequence). The CDR3 spans 15 residues. CDR3: CASLEVWGSRTEAFF. CDR3 coding DNA: TGTGCCAGCTTAGAAGTCTGGGGGAGTAGGACTGAAGCTTTCTTT.

The gene calls are TRBV19 and TRBJ2-2; D ambiguous. Germline lookup yields CDR1 LNHDA and CDR2 SQIVND (reference sequence). The CDR3 is 15 amino acids. Trimming cost V 3 bases and J 4 bases, with 12 bases left between them. CDR3 in DNA: TGTGCCAGTAGTATGATGGATTTTGGCACCGGGGAGCTGTTTTTT. It specifies CASSMMDFGTGELFF. Supplemented by reference TRBV19 and TRBJ2-2, the full variable domain reads DGGITQSPKYLFRKEGQNVTLSCEQNLNHDAMYWYRQDPGQGLRLIYYSQIVNDFQKGDIAEGYSVSREKKESFPLTVTSAQKNPTAFYLCASSMMDFGTGELFFGEGSRLTVL.

The chain recombines TRBV27 with TRBJ2-7; no firm D call. The germline gives CDR1 MNHEY, CDR2 SMNVEV (reference sequence). The CDR3 runs 18 residues. V gave up 3 bases and J gave up 0 bases, with 21 bases separating them. In DNA form, the CDR3 reads TGTGCCAGCAGTTTTAAGGCAATCCATGCGACGGCCTCCTACGAGCAGTACTTC. Translated: CASSFKAIHATASYEQYF.

The chain links TRBV10-2 to TRBJ2-3, with 7 bases fitting TRBD1. CDR1 WSHSY and CDR2 SAAADI come from the germline V gene. J gave up 2 bases and V 7 bases, and 15 bases lay outside the gene matches. The CDR3 is made up of 17 amino acids. CDR3 residues: CASTHLGVGTDTDTQYF. In DNA form, the CDR3 reads TGCGCCAGCACCCACTTAGGGGTCGGGACAGACACAGATACGCAGTATTTT.

There are a few counts of this clone. The chain is built from TRBV6-1 and TRBJ1-5, with no clear D. Germline V gene data show CDR1 as MNHNS and CDR2 as SASEGT. This CDR3 comprises 13 residues. V was pared by 5 bases and J by 0 bases, with 5 bases between. Written as DNA, the CDR3 is TGTGCCAGCAGTAGCTATAGCAATCAGCCCCAGCATTTT. Translated: CASSSYSNQPQHF.

CDR3 coding DNA: TGTGCCAGCTCCCCCGCGGGGACAGGTTCTCGAAGTGGTGAAGCTTTCTTT. Translation: CASSPAGTGSRSGEAFF. The V call is TRBV18, the J call TRBJ1-1, with 8 bases identical to TRBD1. Germline-derived CDR1 and CDR2 are KGHSH and LQKENI. Germline trimming cut 6 bases from V and 7 bases from J; bases unmatched to any gene: 19. This CDR3 spans 17 amino acids.

Regarding this clone: At one of its ends the junction is not consistent with the germline gene, which may arise from a read error. The chain is built from TRBV5-1 and TRBJ2-7, with D tentatively TRBD2 (5 bases). The CDR3 covers 17 residues. Germline-derived CDR1 and CDR2 are SGHRS and YFSETQ. DNA for the CDR3: TGCACCAGCAGCTTGCCGACTGCGGGTTACAGCTCCTACGAGCAGTACTTC. Amino acids: CTSSLPTAGYSSYEQYF.

The rearrangement uses TRBV5-6 and TRBJ1-1; no clear D. V was pared by 1 base and J by 5 bases, with 18 bases between. Per the germline V gene, CDR1 is SGHDT and CDR2 is YYEEEE. The CDR3 is made up of 16 amino acids. The CDR3 DNA is TGTGCCAGCAGCTTGAAGGGTGTCGGAACGAGTACTGAAGCTTTCTTT. Its translation: CASSLKGVGTSTEAFF.

The chain links TRBV7-9 to TRBJ2-1; D not resolved. Germline CDR1 SEHNR, CDR2 FQNEAQ (reference sequence). Trimming stripped 1 base from V and 0 bases from J, with 10 bases between. The CDR3 is made up of 16 amino acids. The CDR3, as DNA: TGTGCCAGCAGCTTAGTAGTCACGAGCTCCTACAATGAGCAGTTCTTC. It specifies CASSLVVTSSYNEQFF.

This clone was observed once. The chain is built from TRBV7-8 and TRBJ1-1, with D unclear. This CDR3 is built from 17 residues. Trimming pared 2 bases from V and 3 bases from J, leaving 19 bases between. Per germline, CDR1 SGHVS and CDR2 FQNEAQ. The CDR3 coding sequence is TGTGCCAGCAGCTTATGGGCCGCATCAAGGTCGGACACTGAAGCTTTCTTT. This codes for CASSLWAASRSDTEAFF.

The V gene is TRBV11-3, the J gene TRBJ2-3, with unresolved D. The CDR3 loop spans 16 amino acids. The germline CDR1 and CDR2 sequences are SGHNT and YENEEA. V was clipped by 5 bases and J by 2 bases, with 17 bases between them. CDR3 protein: CASSTYDTATTDTQYF. The DNA for the CDR3 is TGTGCCAGCAGCACCTACGACACAGCCACCACAGATACGCAGTATTTT.